The T cell receptor beta chain described here comes from a study of neurological immune-mediated disorders (dated by TCRdb to 2018 to 2020). Notes on the research overall: Peripheral blood TCR-beta repertoires from HTLV-I-associated myelopathy (HAM/TSP) patients, multiple sclerosis patients and healthy controls were compared by UMI-based sequencing. The 85 to 110 TCR-beta libraries included longitudinal samples, technical triplicates and paired sorted CD4+ and CD8+ T-cell subsets alongside PBMC samples. The cohort comprised about 71 subjects: approximately 15 HAM/TSP patients, around 35 multiple sclerosis patients and around 20 healthy controls. Findings and caveats that apply to the study as a whole: TCR clonal expansion was highest in HAM/TSP patients and lowest in MS patients, with MS patients falling below even healthy controls. No identical CDR3 amino acid sequences were shared among expanded clones across subjects, suggesting private TCR-beta repertoires in all groups.

Compared with the rest of its sample, this clonotype is medium-sized (0.01 to 0.1%). Its target antigen remains unknown. No much larger clone exists at a distance of one base, and base qualities are not known. Unsorted PBMC libraries were generated from 2 million PBMCs stored in RNAlater at -80 °C until RNA extraction. Peripheral blood was subjected to Ficoll-Hypaque density gradient centrifugation to isolate PBMCs, which were then cryopreserved in liquid nitrogen. cDNA was synthesized by template-switch 5'RACE using a primer with a 10-nucleotide random unique molecular identifier that tagged each TCR transcript. Every sequencing run covered 15-18 subjects and yielded more than 160 million TCR-beta sequences. The RNeasy kit was used for extraction of total RNA. The KAPA Real-time Library Amplification kit was used to amplify TCR-beta VDJ regions with primers for the TCR constant region and the 5'RACE anchor. Sample indexes and Illumina adaptors were added in a first PCR, and a second PCR then increased library yield. After purification with Ampure beads, the TCR product of roughly 650 bp was size-selected on a 2% E-gel SizeSelection system. Before pooling, library quality was checked on a Bioanalyzer, concentration was measured with Qubit, and libraries were quantified with the Kapa Library Quantification kit. Paired-end 2 x 150 bp sequencing of the libraries was performed on an Illumina HiSeq 2500. To increase sequence diversity, 25-30% phiX was spiked into each library pool. As for the authors' bioinformatics: The quality-filtered reads were processed with the UMI-based MiGEC pipeline, whose error correction step removed more than 85% of the raw TCR sequences. IMGT germline references were used for aligning VDJ genes, and each clonotype was defined as a unique CDR3 amino acid sequence together with its V-J genes. VDJtools evaluated clonal expansion, Shannon diversity and CDR3 relatedness (CalcPairwiseDistances, ClusterSamples); CLCbio workbench built phylogenetic trees. Expanded clones were defined as having at least 8 unique UMIs, based on coefficient-of-variation modelling across technical triplicates. The public reads were run again by TCRdb, first through fastp at Q25 and then through MiXCR, and only productive beta chains were kept. Entries are consolidated by CDR3 protein sequence, retaining the most common genes and DNA. The V and J calls, along with clone size, are taken from TCRdb and not from the paper's own processing. Counted in this sample were roughly 16,000 distinct CDR3 sequences; about 14% of them appeared once. Roughly 15% of the sample belongs to the ten largest clones.

The CDR3 spans 15 residues, from the cysteine through the phenylalanine. Here the CDR3 DNA is all that survives: 45 bases in frame from base 1. V and J are trimmed by 6 bases and 4 bases, and the gene matches miss 10 bases of the junction. From the germline V gene, CDR1 is SQVTM and CDR2 is ANQGSEA. The chain links TRBV29-1 with TRBJ2-5, and 11 bases in between align with TRBD1. Specimen: PBMCs. This sequence was found in a man aged 55 to 69 with HTLV-1-associated myelopathy (HAM/TSP). The nucleotides are TGCAGCGTCGAACCGGACAGGGGGCGCGCAGAGACCCAGTACTTC. It specifies CSVEPDRGRAETQYF.